The next 6 T cell receptor beta chains were all read from a single sample in a study of CD8+ T cells in alopecia areata. Treatment reported: oral pan-JAK inhibitor, 5-10 mg twice daily. The sequencing template was cDNA reverse transcribed from extracted RNA. Sequencing used immunoSEQ multiplex PCR; TCRdb keeps in-frame clones, though not all of them. This table has about 250,000 clones, roughly 60% appearing once. Sequences were derived from CD4+ T cells sorted from blood, sampled around week 53, from a patient treated with tofacitinib. All receptors derive from a human donor with alopecia areata.

CDR3 residues: CASSLASGDFTDTQYF. The CDR3 bases are TGTGCCAGCAGCTTAGCCTCAGGGGACTTCACAGATACGCAGTATTTT. The chain uses TRBV11-2 and TRBJ2-3; the D call may be TRBD1 or TRBD2 (6 bases each). From germline, CDR1 is SGHAT and CDR2 FQNNGV. V was trimmed by 1 base and J by 2 bases, leaving 13 bases between them. The CDR3 runs to 16 residues.

This clone was detected a few times. The chain carries TRBV2 and TRBJ1-1, with no clear D. The length of the CDR3 is 14 residues. V dropped 7 bases and J dropped 2 bases, with 14 bases sitting between them. Germline V gene data show CDR1 as SNHLY and CDR2 as FYNNEI. This chain's CDR3 is CASTPLGFNTEAFF. In nucleotides, the CDR3 is TGTGCCAGCACCCCCCTTGGGTTCAACACTGAAGCTTTCTTT.

V gene TRBV27 combines with J gene TRBJ1-2, with a possible D match to TRBD1 (5 bases). The CDR3 consists of 14 residues. The germline CDR1 and CDR2 sequences are MNHEY and SMNVEV (reference sequence). The V end was cut by 6 bases, the J end by 4 bases, with 15 bases between. The CDR3 loop reads CASSPAGRIYGYTF. CDR3 sequence (DNA): TGTGCCAGCAGCCCTGCGGGACGGATCTATGGCTACACCTTC.

In this sample, this clone turned up a few times. The chain links TRBV2 to TRBJ1-1; D not certain. The ends were cut back, 6 bases at V and 5 bases at J, with 10 bases in the middle. The CDR3 has 12 residues. Germline V gene lookup returns CDR1 SNHLY and CDR2 FYNNEI. CDR3 in amino acids: CASSSWRTEAFF. Written as DNA, the CDR3 is TGTGCCAGCAGCTCCTGGAGAACTGAAGCTTTCTTT.

This clone was detected a few times. The CDR3 nucleotides are TGTGCCTGGAGTGTAGCCGGGTACGGCTACACCTTC. It specifies CAWSVAGYGYTF. The chain links TRBV30 to TRBJ1-2; D is unresolved. Germline V gives CDR1 GTSNPN, CDR2 SVGIG (reference sequence). The CDR3 runs 12 residues. V lost 0 bases and J lost 8, with 10 bases in between.

V gene TRBV5-1 combines with J gene TRBJ2-7, with TRBD2 matching over 10 bases. Per the germline V gene, CDR1 is SGHRS and CDR2 is YFSETQ. V was clipped by 8 bases and J by 1 base; unmatched bases: 6. The CDR3 totals 14 residues. The CDR3 here is CASRPGLASYEQYF. Written as DNA, the CDR3 is TGCGCCAGTAGACCGGGACTAGCGTCCTACGAGCAGTACTTC. Based on the CDR3 plus reference TRBV5-1 and TRBJ2-7, the full variable domain is KAGVTQTPRYLIKTRGQQVTLSCSPISGHRSVSWYQQTPGQGLQFLFEYFSETQRNKGNFPGRFSGRQFSNSRSEMNVSTLELGDSALYLCASRPGLASYEQYFGPGTRLTVT.